This T cell receptor (beta chain) was captured in a study of cytomegalovirus exposure and HLA in healthy donors. The study's findings and limits: The listing of 150 to 200 TCR beta chains classed them as cytomegalovirus-associated. Sequencing had likely introduced a cluster of highly shared sequence variants as an artifact.

13 Jbeta primers and 60 Vbeta primers were used for the PCR. Sequencing was performed with immunoSEQ multiplex PCR; in TCRdb, only in-frame clones are kept and a portion is missing. Of under 200,000 clones listed, more than 65% were seen once; the top ten hold less than 2%. Healthy bone marrow donors formed the donor group. Unrecorded immune exposures were likely, despite nominal health at sampling. About this clone itself: Its antigen remains unidentified.

Germline assignment: CDR1 SGHRS and CDR2 YFSETQ. Trimming took 3 bases from V and 8 from J; bases not matched to a gene: 7. The CDR3 runs to 13 residues. The origin of this receptor is a woman aged 25 to 39 in good health and CMV-seronegative. This chain links TRBV5-1 with TRBJ1-2; TRBD1 matches 7 bases. Sequencing was carried out using PBMCs. CDR3 loop: CASSSGQEAGYTF. CDR3 nucleotides: TGCGCCAGCAGCTCAGGACAGGAGGCAGGCTACACCTTC.